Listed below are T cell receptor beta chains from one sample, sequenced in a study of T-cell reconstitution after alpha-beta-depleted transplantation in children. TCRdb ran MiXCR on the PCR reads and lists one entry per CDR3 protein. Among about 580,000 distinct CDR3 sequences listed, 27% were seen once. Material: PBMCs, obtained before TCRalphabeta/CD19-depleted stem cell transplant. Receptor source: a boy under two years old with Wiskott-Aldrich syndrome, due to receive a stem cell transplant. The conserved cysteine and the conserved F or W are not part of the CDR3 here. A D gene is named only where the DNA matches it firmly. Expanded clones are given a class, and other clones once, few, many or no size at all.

cdr3_aa: ASSLYGAEQY
d_call: -
clone_size: -
v_call: TRBV28

cdr3_aa: ASSYARGGGPDTQY
d_call: -
clone_size: -
v_call: TRBV6-5

cdr3_aa: ASSFPDSSWYEQY
d_call: -
clone_size: -
v_call: TRBV12-3/TRBV12-4

cdr3_aa: ASSFEGNQPQH
d_call: -
clone_size: -
v_call: TRBV12-3/TRBV12-4

cdr3_aa: SARAGTSSNEQF
d_call: TRBD2
clone_size: -
v_call: TRBV20-1

cdr3_aa: ASSLNPTGYETQY
d_call: -
clone_size: few
v_call: TRBV5-1

cdr3_aa: ASRMTSVQETQY
d_call: TRBD2
clone_size: few
v_call: TRBV5-1

cdr3_aa: ASSVGPDMNEKLF
d_call: -
clone_size: -
v_call: TRBV9

cdr3_aa: ASSSWTGKDNEQF
d_call: TRBD1
clone_size: few
v_call: TRBV13

cdr3_aa: SVDASGIYNEQF
d_call: TRBD2
clone_size: -
v_call: TRBV29-1

cdr3_aa: SVLTGWETQY
d_call: -
clone_size: -
v_call: TRBV29-1

cdr3_aa: ASSQEGGREQF
d_call: -
clone_size: few
v_call: TRBV2

cdr3_aa: ASSLNRLNNQPQH
d_call: -
clone_size: -
v_call: TRBV27

cdr3_aa: ASSLAGVRNNEQF
d_call: TRBD2
clone_size: -
v_call: TRBV3-1

cdr3_aa: ASSVGTLNTGELF
d_call: -
clone_size: few
v_call: TRBV5-1

cdr3_aa: ASSQGPTSYEQY
d_call: -
clone_size: -
v_call: TRBV4-1

cdr3_aa: SVERRDRTGELF
d_call: -
clone_size: few
v_call: TRBV29-1

cdr3_aa: ASSGPSGQETQY
d_call: TRBD2
clone_size: -
v_call: TRBV12-3/TRBV12-4

cdr3_aa: SVRGQGNTEAF
d_call: TRBD1
clone_size: -
v_call: TRBV29-1

cdr3_aa: ASSDPARWETQY
d_call: -
clone_size: -
v_call: TRBV7-6

cdr3_aa: ASSLGRFVGTQY
d_call: -
clone_size: -
v_call: TRBV7-6

cdr3_aa: ASSLGLAGNGRLLREQY
d_call: TRBD2
clone_size: few
v_call: TRBV5-1

cdr3_aa: ASSLLQSNQPQH
d_call: -
clone_size: -
v_call: TRBV5-6

cdr3_aa: ASSLGGQAGGEQF
d_call: TRBD1
clone_size: -
v_call: TRBV5-1

cdr3_aa: ASSATRVSGELF
d_call: -
clone_size: -
v_call: TRBV19

cdr3_aa: SALEGGETQY
d_call: -
clone_size: -
v_call: TRBV29-1

cdr3_aa: ASSRGQGRHNEQF
d_call: TRBD1
clone_size: few
v_call: TRBV7-7

cdr3_aa: ASARGPGIENTEAF
d_call: -
clone_size: once
v_call: TRBV5-1

cdr3_aa: ASTGAGGYNEQF
d_call: TRBD2
clone_size: -
v_call: TRBV5-1

cdr3_aa: ASSPLSSSGQDEKLF
d_call: -
clone_size: -
v_call: TRBV18

cdr3_aa: SADGASTDTQY
d_call: -
clone_size: few
v_call: TRBV29-1

cdr3_aa: SARHIAYGSYEQY
d_call: -
clone_size: few
v_call: TRBV20-1

cdr3_aa: ASSLDPGSENIQY
d_call: -
clone_size: -
v_call: TRBV5-1

cdr3_aa: ASSFDTGASNYGYT
d_call: -
clone_size: -
v_call: TRBV5-1

cdr3_aa: ASREPGLPSWGEQF
d_call: TRBD2
clone_size: -
v_call: TRBV5-1

cdr3_aa: ASSTGQGAEAF
d_call: TRBD1
clone_size: -
v_call: TRBV5-1

cdr3_aa: ASRTLASTGELF
d_call: -
clone_size: few
v_call: TRBV5-1

cdr3_aa: ASSLRTGWSETQY
d_call: TRBD1
clone_size: -
v_call: TRBV12-3/TRBV12-4

cdr3_aa: ATSDSGDHTGELF
d_call: -
clone_size: few
v_call: TRBV24-1

cdr3_aa: ATSRAGTSGRRAGELF
d_call: TRBD2
clone_size: -
v_call: TRBV15

cdr3_aa: SAYPGQGLSGEQF
d_call: TRBD1
clone_size: -
v_call: TRBV20-1

cdr3_aa: ATSRDLTSGKETQY
d_call: TRBD2
clone_size: -
v_call: TRBV15

cdr3_aa: ASQGTASHNEQF
d_call: -
clone_size: -
v_call: TRBV5-1

cdr3_aa: AISVAGTSYEQY
d_call: -
clone_size: -
v_call: TRBV10-3

cdr3_aa: SAPVPSGSRRETQY
d_call: TRBD2
clone_size: few
v_call: TRBV20-1

cdr3_aa: ASSLISGAGAYEQY
d_call: -
clone_size: few
v_call: TRBV12-3/TRBV12-4

cdr3_aa: ASRAGEGETQY
d_call: TRBD2
clone_size: -
v_call: TRBV5-1

cdr3_aa: ASSLKTGGTEAF
d_call: TRBD1
clone_size: -
v_call: TRBV11-2

cdr3_aa: ASKHNEQF
d_call: -
clone_size: -
v_call: TRBV10-2

cdr3_aa: ASRGGAGVELETQY
d_call: TRBD2
clone_size: -
v_call: TRBV2

cdr3_aa: ASSPGRSYGYT
d_call: -
clone_size: -
v_call: TRBV7-2

cdr3_aa: ASRPGQADTQY
d_call: TRBD1
clone_size: few
v_call: TRBV5-1

cdr3_aa: ASRSGSPRGEKLF
d_call: -
clone_size: -
v_call: TRBV12-2

cdr3_aa: ASSLGRYSQETQY
d_call: -
clone_size: -
v_call: TRBV13

cdr3_aa: ASSFRDSSYNEQF
d_call: TRBD1
clone_size: few
v_call: TRBV5-1